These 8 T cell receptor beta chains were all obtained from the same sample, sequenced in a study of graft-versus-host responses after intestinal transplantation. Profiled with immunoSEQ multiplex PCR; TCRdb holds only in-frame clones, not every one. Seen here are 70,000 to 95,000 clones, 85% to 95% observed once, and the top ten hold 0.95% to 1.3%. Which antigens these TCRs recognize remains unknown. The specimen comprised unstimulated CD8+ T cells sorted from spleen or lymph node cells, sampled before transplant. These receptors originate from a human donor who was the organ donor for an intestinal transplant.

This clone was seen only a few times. The CDR3 protein is CASTSNLGRTYEQYF. The CDR3 bases are TGTGCCAGCACCTCCAATTTGGGGAGAACCTACGAGCAGTACTTC. The rearrangement uses TRBV5-6 and TRBJ2-7; D might be TRBD2 (5 bases). CDR1 and CDR2 (germline): SGHDT, YYEEEE. V was shortened by 6 bases and J by 2 bases, with 18 bases between the two germline ends. The length of the CDR3 is 15 residues.

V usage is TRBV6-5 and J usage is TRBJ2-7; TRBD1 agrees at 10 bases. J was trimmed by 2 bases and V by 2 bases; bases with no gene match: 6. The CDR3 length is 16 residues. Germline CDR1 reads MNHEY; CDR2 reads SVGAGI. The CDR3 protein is CASSYDLGTGAYEQYF. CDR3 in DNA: TGTGCCAGCAGTTACGATTTAGGGACAGGGGCCTACGAGCAGTACTTC.

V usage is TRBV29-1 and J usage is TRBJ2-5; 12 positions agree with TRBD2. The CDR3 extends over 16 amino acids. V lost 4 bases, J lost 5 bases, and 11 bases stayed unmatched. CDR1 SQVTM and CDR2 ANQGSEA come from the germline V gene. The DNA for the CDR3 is TGCAGCGTTGGCGGGGAGGCTAGCGGGAGGGCCGAGACCCAGTACTTC. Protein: CSVGGEASGRAETQYF.

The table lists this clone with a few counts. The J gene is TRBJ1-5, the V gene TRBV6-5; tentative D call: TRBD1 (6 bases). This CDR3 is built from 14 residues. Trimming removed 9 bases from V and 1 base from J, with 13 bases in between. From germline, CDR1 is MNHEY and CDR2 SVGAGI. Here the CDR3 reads CASWGLGSNQPQHF. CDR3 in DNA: TGTGCCAGTTGGGGGCTGGGGAGCAATCAGCCCCAGCATTTT.

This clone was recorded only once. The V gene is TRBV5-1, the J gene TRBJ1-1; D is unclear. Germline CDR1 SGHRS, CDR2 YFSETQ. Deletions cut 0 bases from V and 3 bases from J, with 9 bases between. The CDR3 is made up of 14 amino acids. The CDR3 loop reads CASSLDGADTEAFF. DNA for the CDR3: TGCGCCAGCAGCTTGGATGGAGCCGACACTGAAGCTTTCTTT.

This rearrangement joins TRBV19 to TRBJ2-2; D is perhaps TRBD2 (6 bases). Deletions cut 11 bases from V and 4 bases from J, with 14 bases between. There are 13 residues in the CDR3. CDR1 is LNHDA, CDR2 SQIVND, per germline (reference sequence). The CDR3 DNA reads TGTGCCTCCTGTAGCGGAACCACCGGGGAGCTGTTTTTT. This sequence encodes CASCSGTTGELFF.

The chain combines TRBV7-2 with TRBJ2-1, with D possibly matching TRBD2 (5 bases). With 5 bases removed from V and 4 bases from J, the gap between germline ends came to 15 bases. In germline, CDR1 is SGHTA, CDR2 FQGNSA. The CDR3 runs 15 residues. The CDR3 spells CASSDTGLGYNEQFF. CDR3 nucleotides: TGTGCCAGCAGCGATACTGGACTGGGGTACAATGAGCAGTTCTTC.

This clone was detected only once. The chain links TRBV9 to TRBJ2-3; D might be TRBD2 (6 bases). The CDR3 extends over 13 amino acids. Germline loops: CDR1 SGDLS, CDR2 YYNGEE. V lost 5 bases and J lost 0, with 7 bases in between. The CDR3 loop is CASRGLSTDTQYF. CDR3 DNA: TGTGCCAGCAGGGGACTCAGCACAGATACGCAGTATTTT.